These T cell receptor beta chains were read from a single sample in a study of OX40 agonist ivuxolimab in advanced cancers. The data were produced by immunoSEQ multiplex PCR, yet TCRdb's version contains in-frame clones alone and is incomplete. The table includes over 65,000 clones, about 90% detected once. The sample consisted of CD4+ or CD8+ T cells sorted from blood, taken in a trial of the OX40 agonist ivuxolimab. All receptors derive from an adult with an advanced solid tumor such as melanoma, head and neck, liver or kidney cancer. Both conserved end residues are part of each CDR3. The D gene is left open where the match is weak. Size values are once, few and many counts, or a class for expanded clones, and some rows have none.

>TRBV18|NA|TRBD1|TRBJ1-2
TGTGCCAGCTCCCCCGAAGGGACAGGGGAATCTTATGGAGGCTACACCTTC
CASSPEGTGESYGGYTF
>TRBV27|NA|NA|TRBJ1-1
TGTGCCAGCAAAGGCAAACCGAACACTGAAGCTTTCTTT
CASKGKPNTEAFF
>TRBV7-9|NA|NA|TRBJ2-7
TGTGCCAGCAGCATCTCCTACGAGCAGTACTTC
CASSISYEQYF
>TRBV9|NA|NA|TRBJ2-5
TGTGCCAGCAGAGGGAATGGAGAGACCCAGTACTTC
CASRGNGETQYF
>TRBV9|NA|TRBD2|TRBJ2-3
TGTGCCAGCAGCCGGGGGGGCGCCCCTACAGATACGCAGTATTTT
CASSRGGAPTDTQYF
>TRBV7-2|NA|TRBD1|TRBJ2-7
TGTGCCAGCAGCATTCCCTCCGGGACAGGGGGGGACGAGCAGTACTTC
CASSIPSGTGGDEQYF
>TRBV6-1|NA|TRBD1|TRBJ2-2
TGTGCCAGCAGTGGTGACAGGGCCAACACCGGGGAGCTGTTTTTT
CASSGDRANTGELFF
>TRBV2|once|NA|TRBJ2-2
TGTGCCAGCAGTGAGGGGTTACCGAGCACCGGGGAGCTGTTTTTT
CASSEGLPSTGELFF
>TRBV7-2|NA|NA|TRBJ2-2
TGTGCCAGCAGCGACAGGGAGGGGTTAACCGGGGAGCTGTTTTTT
CASSDREGLTGELFF
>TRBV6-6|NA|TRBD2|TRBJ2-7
TGTGCCAGCAGTACCCCGGGGGGCTACGAGCAGTACTTC
CASSTPGGYEQYF
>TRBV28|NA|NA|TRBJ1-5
TGTGCCAGCAGTGACGAAGGGTACAATCAGCCCCAGCATTTT
CASSDEGYNQPQHF
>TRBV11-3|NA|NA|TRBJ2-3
TGTGCCAGCAGCTTAGAGTCAGGCTATTACGATACGCAGTATTTT
CASSLESGYYDTQYF
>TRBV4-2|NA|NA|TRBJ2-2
TGTGCCAGCAGCCAAGGGGCTCAGGGTGGGGAGCTGTTTTTT
CASSQGAQGGELFF
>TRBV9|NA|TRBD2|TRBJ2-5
TGTGCCAGCAGCGTAGGAGTGGGAGGGCAAGAGACCCAGTACTTC
CASSVGVGGQETQYF
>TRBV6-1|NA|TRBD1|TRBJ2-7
TGTGCCAGCAGTGAGCCAGGGGGCGGCTCCTACGAGCAGTACTTC
CASSEPGGGSYEQYF
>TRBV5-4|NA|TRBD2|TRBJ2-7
TGTGCCAGCAGCTTGGGATTCTTGGGGGGAGGGCCGGGGGAGCAGTACTTC
CASSLGFLGGGPGEQYF